This TCR beta chain emerged from a study of T cells in localized non-small cell lung cancer (dated by TCRdb to 2020 to 2022). About the investigation overall: T cell repertoires of more than 200 early-stage NSCLC patients were analyzed, with tumors being compared against uninvolved tumor-adjacent lungs. The cohort comprised approximately 240 treatment-naïve NSCLC patients with resected, localized lung tumors. NSCLC patients had a mean age of around 70 years, and 120 to 150 were male and about 98 female.

As for this clone: The antigen this receptor binds is unknown. Within one base of it there is no much larger clone, and no base qualities were kept.

The immunoSEQ Assay was used to sequence TCR beta CDR3 regions from DNA. The study's own analysis went as follows. T cell density was computed as TCR beta template counts normalized to usable DNA estimated by amplifying housekeeping genes. The preseqR package was used to estimate richness by extrapolating to 400,000 templates for PBMC samples and to 120,000 templates for tissue samples. Clonality was calculated as one minus Pielou's evenness. To identify tissue-enriched TCRs, differential abundance testing was run on productive amino-acid clonotypes with a minimum total count of 5 and an alpha of 0.1. Repertoire overlap between compartments was quantified with the Jaccard Index and Morisita Overlap Index. GLIPH grouped TCR beta CDR3s together with public tetramer-defined viral CDR3s, and a viral motif had to include at least three viral sequences and also show V-gene enrichment. TCRdb obtained this table from immuneACCESS and retained in-frame rearrangements with V and J assigned. These tables miss some clones; where compared with another copy, unresolved V genes account for less than half of the shortfall, and the remainder is unexplained. V and J calls and clone size are copied from that table; D and trimming were computed from the DNA. Within this sample are under 30,000 clones, with 75% to 95% of them counted one time only. Less than 8.5% of the sample comes from the top ten.

Beyond this particular receptor, the publication reports: Since the design was exploratory, TCR variables were selected using unadjusted p-values with no false-discovery rate correction. Because multi-region tumor sequencing was not done, intratumor heterogeneity could not be ruled out. Of the top 100 tumor clones, a median of roughly 57 were detected in paired uninvolved adjacent lung; approximately 30 were also among that lung's top 100. Longer overall survival was associated with higher blood T cell density, whereas shorter survival was associated with higher adjacent-lung clonality. The highest T cell clonality was observed in uninvolved tumor-adjacent lung, where clonality exceeded that of tumor, suggesting that antigenic responses were more focused in uninvolved tumor-adjacent lung.

At diagnosis, peripheral blood, uninvolved tumor-adjacent lung and tumor were collected and were preserved as a mix of fresh-frozen and FFPE material. Blood samples were analyzed as peripheral blood mononuclear cells for TCR repertoire profiling. Sample: peripheral blood, taken before any cancer treatment. This receptor was obtained from a woman aged 35 to 70 with stage I lung adenocarcinoma.

The sequence in DNA is TGTGCCAGCAGCTCCCGCAAACAGGGGAGCAGGACTGAAGCTTTCTTT. Its amino acids are CASSSRKQGSRTEAFF. In this chain, TRBV7-2 is recombined with TRBJ1-1; 7 bases in the middle match TRBD1. Trimming removed 4 bases from V and 5 bases from J; the gene matches leave 13 bases unexplained. The germline V gene yields SGHTA for CDR1 and FQGNSA for CDR2. Counted from cysteine to phenylalanine, this CDR3 has 16 amino acids. Solely the CDR3 DNA is kept, with 48 bases framed from the first base.